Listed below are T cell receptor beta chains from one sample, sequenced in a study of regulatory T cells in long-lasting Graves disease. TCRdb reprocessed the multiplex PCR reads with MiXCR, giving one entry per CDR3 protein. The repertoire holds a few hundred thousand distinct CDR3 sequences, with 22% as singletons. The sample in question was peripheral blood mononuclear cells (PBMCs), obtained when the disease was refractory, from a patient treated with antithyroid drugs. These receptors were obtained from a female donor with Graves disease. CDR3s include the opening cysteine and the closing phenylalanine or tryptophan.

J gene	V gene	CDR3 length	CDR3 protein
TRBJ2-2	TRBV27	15	CASSFSGGHTGELFF
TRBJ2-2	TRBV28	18	CASTLSSEGFLSVGELFF
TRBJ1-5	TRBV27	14	CASSLGQKDQPQHF
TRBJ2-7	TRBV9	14	CASSETGDSYEQYF
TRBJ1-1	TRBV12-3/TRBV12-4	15	CASSPQPQLYTEAFF
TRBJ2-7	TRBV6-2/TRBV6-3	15	CASSSRAGRVVEQYF
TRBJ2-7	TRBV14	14	CASSQAGATYEQYF
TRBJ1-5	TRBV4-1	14	CASSQGPGSQPQHF
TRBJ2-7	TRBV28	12	CASSVTSYEQYF
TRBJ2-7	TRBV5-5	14	CASSSGTPSYEQYF
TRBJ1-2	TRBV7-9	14	CASSLGGGQHGYTF
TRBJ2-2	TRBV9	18	CASSSPRRGPANTGELFF
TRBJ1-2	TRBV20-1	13	CSATDRTNYGYTF
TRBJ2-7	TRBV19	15	CATALGAGDGYEQYF
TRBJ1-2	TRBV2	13	CASSAGGIGGYTF
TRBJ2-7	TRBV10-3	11	CAISESMEQYF
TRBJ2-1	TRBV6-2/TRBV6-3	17	CASSYGRLAGEYNEQFF
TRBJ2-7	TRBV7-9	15	CASSLGTSGLLEQYF
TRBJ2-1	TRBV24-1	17	CATSGQRGGESYNEQFF
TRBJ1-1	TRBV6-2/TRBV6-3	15	CASSYEGKGNTEAFF
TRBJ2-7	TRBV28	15	CASSLMGQGRYEQYF
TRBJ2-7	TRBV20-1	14	CSAGGGSVAYEQYF
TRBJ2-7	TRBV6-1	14	CASSKGTGDYEQYF
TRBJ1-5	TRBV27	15	CASSPTGYSNQPQHF
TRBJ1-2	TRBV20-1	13	CSARIGGDYGYTF
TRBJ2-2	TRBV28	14	CASNREVRTGELFF
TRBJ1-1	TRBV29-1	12	CSVEPQGSEAFF
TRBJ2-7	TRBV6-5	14	CASSYRDTSYEQYF
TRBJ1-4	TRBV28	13	CASSLWADEKLFF
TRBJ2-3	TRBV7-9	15	CASSLDIARTDTQYF
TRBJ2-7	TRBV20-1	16	CSANGLAGGLSYEQYF
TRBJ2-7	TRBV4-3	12	CASSQGGDEQYF
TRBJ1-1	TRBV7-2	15	CASSSGGGLRTEAFF
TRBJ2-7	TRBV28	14	CASSSPDRAYEQYF
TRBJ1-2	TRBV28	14	CASSLVTGTRGYTF
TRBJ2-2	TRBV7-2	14	CASSGTSNTGELFF
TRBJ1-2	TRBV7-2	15	CASSLIRGASGGYTF
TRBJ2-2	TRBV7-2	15	CASSPMTGDTGELFF
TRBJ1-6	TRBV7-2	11	CASSQQGPLHF